What follows are 26 T cell receptor beta chains derived from one specimen sequenced in a study of blood T cells in healthy people across ages. For the second PCR, which ran for about 6 to 12 cycles, a sample-barcoded 5' primer and a J-beta primer mix were used. Using its own MiXCR run on the 5' RACE reads, TCRdb lists one record per CDR3 protein. The sample consists of about 1.4 million distinct CDR3 sequences, around 59% of them appearing once. Sequenced sample: blood. Receptor source: a young man in good health.

The chain is built from TRBV7-2 and TRBJ1-2; D is undetermined. Trimming removed 2 bases from V and 12 bases from J, with 22 bases in between. Per germline, CDR1 SGHTA and CDR2 FQGNSA. The CDR3 is 15 residues long. The CDR3 DNA sequence: TGTGCCAGCAGCTTATCTTATGCAGCCCCCCTTAGCCACACCTTC. It yields the protein CASSLSYAAPLSHTF.

Ten or more counts support this clonotype. The DNA of the CDR3 is TGCAGTGCTAGGGGAGCACAGGGGTCCGACTCCTACGAGCAGTACTTC. This encodes CSARGAQGSDSYEQYF. The genes are TRBV20-1 and TRBJ2-7; 7 bases map to TRBD1. The ends lost 3 bases at V and 0 bases at J; junction bases unmatched: 11. The length of the CDR3 is 16 residues. Germline CDR1 reads DFQATT; CDR2 reads SNEGSKA (reference sequence).

The rearrangement links TRBV12-3 or TRBV12-4 to TRBJ1-2; D ambiguous. The CDR3 is made up of 12 amino acids. The V and J ends lost 6 bases and 8 bases respectively, with 13 bases between them. In DNA form, the CDR3 reads TGTGCCAGCAGGCAGGCAGGTGTCGGCTACACCTTC. Protein: CASRQAGVGYTF.

The gene calls are TRBV6-5 and TRBJ2-7; no firm D call. V was pared by 2 bases and J by 2 bases, with 10 bases between. CDR1 and CDR2 from the germline V gene are MNHEY and SVGAGI. The CDR3 contains 14 residues. CDR3 DNA sequence: TGTGCCAGCAGTTACCGGCGGAGCGCCTACGAGCAGTACTTC. Protein sequence: CASSYRRSAYEQYF.

There are a few counts of this clonotype. The chain recombines TRBV29-1 with TRBJ2-5; D remains unclear. The germline V gene encodes CDR1 SQVTM and CDR2 ANQGSEA. V was shortened by 3 bases and J by 2 bases, with 16 bases between the two germline ends. CDR3 length: 15 residues. The CDR3 coding sequence is TGCAGCGTTGACCGGTTTAGTACGCCTCAAGAGACCCAGTACTTC. Encoded protein: CSVDRFSTPQETQYF.

This clonotype has just one count. The chain has TRBV7-9 and TRBJ2-4, with D perhaps matching TRBD1 or TRBD2 (5 bases each). The DNA matches TRBJ2-7 better at its end, which makes the J call doubtful. The CDR3 extends over 15 amino acids. Per germline, CDR1 SEHNR and CDR2 FQNEAQ (reference sequence). CDR3 nucleotides: TGTGCCAGCAGCTTGGGGGACGTACAATCCTACGAGCAGTACTTC. It specifies CASSLGDVQSYEQYF.

The chain couples TRBV7-2 to TRBJ1-4; tentative D call: TRBD1 (5 bases). Germline CDR1 and CDR2: SGHTA and FQGNSA. The CDR3 is 15 amino acids. The germline V and J ends were trimmed by 1 base and 5 bases, with 11 bases remaining between them. The CDR3 coding sequence is TGTGCCAGCAGCTTAGTGGTGGGGCGCAATGAAAAACTGTTTTTT. Its translation is CASSLVVGRNEKLFF. Complete variable domain (other parts from reference TRBV7-2 and TRBJ1-4): GAGVSQSPSNKVTEKGKDVELRCDPISGHTALYWYRQSLGQGLEFLIYFQGNSAPDKSGLPSDRFSAERTGGSVSTLTIQRTQQEDSAVYLCASSLVVGRNEKLFFGSGTQLSVL.

This clonotype was picked up one time. The chain has TRBV20-1 and TRBJ2-7; a possible D gene is TRBD1 (5 bases). V dropped 6 bases and J dropped 1 base, with 13 bases sitting between them. The CDR3 spans 13 residues. Germline V gene sequence: CDR1 DFQATT, CDR2 SNEGSKA (reference sequence). The CDR3: CSATGDSSYEQYF. The CDR3 DNA follows: TGCAGTGCCACCGGTGACAGTTCCTACGAGCAGTACTTC.

This clonotype appeared a few times. J is TRBJ1-2 and V is TRBV4-2; 7 nucleotides align to TRBD1. Germline V CDR1 and CDR2: LGHNA, YNFKEQ. The V and J ends lost 1 base and 8 bases, in that order; junction bases with no gene match: 10. CDR3 length: 15 amino acids. CDR3 in DNA: TGTGCCAGCAGCCAAGTTCTAGGCCAGGGGGAGGGCTACACCTTC. Translated: CASSQVLGQGEGYTF.

The chain employs TRBV7-3 and TRBJ2-3; D might be TRBD2 (6 bases). The CDR3 spans 15 residues. The V end lost 3 bases, the J end lost 3 bases, and 13 bases lay between the germline ends. CDR1 and CDR2 (germline): SGHTA, FQGTGA. CDR3 bases: TGTGCCAGCAGCTTTAAGTCTGGGGGGACAGATACGCAGTATTTT. Its protein product is CASSFKSGGTDTQYF.

This clonotype was seen a handful of times. V gene TRBV6-1 combines with J gene TRBJ2-3; D may be TRBD1 or TRBD2 (7 bases each). Trimming removed 7 bases from V and 4 bases from J, with 15 bases in between. Germline V gene sequence: CDR1 MNHNS, CDR2 SASEGT. This CDR3 has 14 residues. CDR3 residues: CASMGGQGADTQYF. CDR3 coding DNA: TGTGCCAGCATGGGGGGGCAGGGGGCAGATACGCAGTATTTT.

This clonotype was seen more than once but under ten times. The chain is built from TRBV29-1 and TRBJ2-7, with D tentatively TRBD1 (6 bases). The V end was cut by 5 bases, the J end by 2 bases, with 13 bases between. The CDR3 is 13 amino acids. Germline V lookup: CDR1 SQVTM, CDR2 ANQGSEA. The CDR3 nucleotides read TGCAGCGTTAACCTACGGGACACCTACGAGCAGTACTTC. Translating it yields CSVNLRDTYEQYF.

The chain recombines TRBV12-3 or TRBV12-4 with TRBJ2-1; D remains ambiguous. This CDR3 contains 12 residues. V gave up 6 bases and J gave up 6 bases, with 9 bases separating them. CDR3 DNA sequence: TGTGCCAGCAGGGACGGAACCAATGAGCAGTTCTTC. Its protein product is CASRDGTNEQFF.

This chain uses TRBV27 with TRBJ2-2; maybe TRBD1 (5 bases). CDR1 is MNHEY, CDR2 SMNVEV, per germline (reference sequence). The V end lost 2 bases, the J end lost 6 bases, and 10 bases lay between the germline ends. CDR3 length: 14 residues. In nucleotides, the CDR3 is TGTGCCAGCAGTTTAGTTGACAGAGCCGGGGAGCTGTTTTTT. Its protein product is CASSLVDRAGELFF.

The genes are TRBV12-3 or TRBV12-4 and TRBJ2-5, with 15 bases matching TRBD2. This CDR3 has 17 amino acids. With V trimmed by 6 bases and J by 9 bases, 14 bases remained unmatched. CDR3 DNA sequence: TGTGCCAGCAGCCCACGGACTAGCGGGGGGGCCATTGAGGCCCAGTACTTC. Translating it yields CASSPRTSGGAIEAQYF.

The chain carries TRBV20-1 and TRBJ2-1; 7 positions agree with TRBD2. This CDR3 has 14 amino acids. V lost 6 bases, J lost 1 base, and 6 bases stayed unmatched. Germline V gene lookup returns CDR1 DFQATT and CDR2 SNEGSKA (reference sequence). The CDR3 nucleotides read TGCAGTGCCCGTAGCGGGTTTTCCTACAATGAGCAGTTCTTC. This sequence encodes CSARSGFSYNEQFF.

This chain links TRBV4-1 with TRBJ2-1; 11 bases line up with TRBD2. The CDR3 has 18 residues. The ends lost 1 base at V and 1 base at J; junction bases unmatched: 6. Germline CDR1 is MGHRA and CDR2 is YSYEKL. CDR3 in DNA: TGCGCCAGCAGCCAAGTATCTAGCGGGGGGAATTCCTACAATGAGCAGTTCTTC. This gives the protein CASSQVSSGGNSYNEQFF.

The chain carries TRBV27 and TRBJ2-7, with D possibly being TRBD2 (6 bases). Matching the DNA end better, TRBJ2-1 makes the J call doubtful. Per germline, CDR1 MNHEY and CDR2 SMNVEV (reference sequence). This CDR3 is 21 amino acids long. The CDR3 sequence is CASSLYRTGTLLPSSSYEQFF. The CDR3 coding sequence is TGTGCCAGCAGTTTATATCGCACCGGGACTCTTCTCCCGTCGAGCTCCTACGAGCAGTTCTTC.

This clonotype was seen a handful of times. The chain joins TRBV7-2 to TRBJ2-5; weak D call: TRBD1 (7 bases). Per germline, CDR1 SGHTA and CDR2 FQGNSA. V shed 6 bases and J shed 0 bases, with 14 bases lying between them. The CDR3 loop spans 15 amino acids. CDR3 region: CASRRGQPYQETQYF. CDR3 sequence (DNA): TGTGCCAGCAGGCGGGGACAGCCGTACCAAGAGACCCAGTACTTC.

CDR3 loop: CASSQTWSFNQYADTQYF. DNA of the CDR3: TGTGCCAGCAGTCAAACCTGGTCATTCAATCAGTATGCAGATACGCAGTATTTT. The gene calls are TRBV7-9 and TRBJ2-3; no definite D call. The CDR3 has 18 residues. Germline V gene data show CDR1 as SEHNR and CDR2 as FQNEAQ (reference sequence). Trimming cost V 6 bases and J 4 bases, with 26 bases left between them.

The V call is TRBV5-1, the J call TRBJ2-7; D remains ambiguous. This CDR3 spans 14 amino acids. V was pared by 0 bases and J by 3 bases, with 10 bases between. The germline V gene has CDR1 SGHRS and CDR2 YFSETQ. The CDR3 DNA sequence: TGCGCCAGCAGCTTGGGAGGAGAGGTCTACGAGCAGTACTTC. It specifies CASSLGGEVYEQYF.

The chain recombines TRBV6-2 or TRBV6-3 with TRBJ1-2; tentative D call: TRBD1 (5 bases). Germline V gene sequence: CDR1 MNHEY, CDR2 SVGEGT. This CDR3 spans 15 amino acids. Trimming cost V 0 bases and J 3 bases, with 11 bases left between them. CDR3 in DNA: TGTGCCAGCAGTTACTCAAAGACAGACTACTATGGCTACACCTTC. Translated, it gives CASSYSKTDYYGYTF.

CDR3 bases: TGTGCCAGCAGTTACTCGTTTGGGCGCAATGAGCAGTTCTTC. Translation: CASSYSFGRNEQFF. J is TRBJ2-1 and V is TRBV6-6; D is undetermined. The V end was cut by 0 bases, the J end by 6 bases, with 9 bases between. CDR3 length: 14 residues. The germline V gene has CDR1 MNHNY and CDR2 SVGAGI (reference sequence).

This rearrangement joins TRBV20-1 to TRBJ2-1; no clear D. This CDR3 comprises 13 residues. Per germline, CDR1 DFQATT and CDR2 SNEGSKA (reference sequence). Deletions cut 0 bases from V and 8 bases from J, with 11 bases between. In DNA, the CDR3 is TGCAGTGCTAGAGATCTAGATGTCGATGAGCAGTTCTTC. It specifies CSARDLDVDEQFF.

The V call is TRBV30, the J call TRBJ1-6, with D perhaps TRBD1 (5 bases). CDR3 length: 13 residues. The germline V gene encodes CDR1 GTSNPN and CDR2 SVGIG (reference sequence). Trimming stripped 4 bases from V and 9 bases from J, with 13 bases between. The CDR3 coding sequence is TGTGCCTGGAAGGCAGGGCCGGGTTCACCCCTCCACTTT. Translating it yields CAWKAGPGSPLHF.

The gene calls are TRBV29-1 and TRBJ1-4, with TRBD1 as a possible D gene (5 bases). CDR3 size: 15 residues. Trimming removed 0 bases from V and 3 bases from J, with 11 bases in between. From germline, CDR1 is SQVTM and CDR2 ANQGSEA. The CDR3 sequence: CSVEDMTVSNEKLFF. DNA of the CDR3: TGCAGCGTTGAAGATATGACAGTCTCTAATGAAAAACTGTTTTTT.